The clone carrying this T cell receptor (beta chain) was detected only a few times. Its target is unknown. Time point denoted: pre-sensitization, week 0. Treatment indicated: therapeutic diphenylcyclopropenone sensitization with weekly scalp DPC. The total RNA was obtained from whole blood that was not fractionated. V was clipped by 0 bases and J by 4 bases, with 10 bases between them. Germline V CDR1 and CDR2: GTSNPN, SVGIG (reference sequence). The CDR3 consists of 13 residues. Via MiXCR, TCRdb re-called the RACE reads, giving one row per CDR3 protein. Of about 120,000 distinct CDR3 sequences detected, roughly 12% appear once; the ten largest clones hold around 3%. The sample comes from a study of human T cells and chemical hapten exposure. The wider study: Weekly diphenylcyclopropenone doses were given to patients' scalps across the approximately 26-week study. Chiefly female patients presented with alopecia areata, totalis or universalis.

General study findings and limits: The study found that DPC sensitization did not change TCRs above 1 in 1000 frequency.

V gene TRBV30 combines with J gene TRBJ2-7; unclear D gene. The specimen comprised whole blood, sampled in connection with sensitization to the hapten diphenylcyclopropenone (DPC). This TCR was recovered from a woman between 18 and 30 years old with alopecia areata. Some clones in this sample may be carry-over from other donors' samples. The CDR3 sequence is CAWSVNRLYEQYF. The CDR3 nucleotides are TGTGCCTGGAGTGTCAACAGATTGTACGAGCAGTACTTC.